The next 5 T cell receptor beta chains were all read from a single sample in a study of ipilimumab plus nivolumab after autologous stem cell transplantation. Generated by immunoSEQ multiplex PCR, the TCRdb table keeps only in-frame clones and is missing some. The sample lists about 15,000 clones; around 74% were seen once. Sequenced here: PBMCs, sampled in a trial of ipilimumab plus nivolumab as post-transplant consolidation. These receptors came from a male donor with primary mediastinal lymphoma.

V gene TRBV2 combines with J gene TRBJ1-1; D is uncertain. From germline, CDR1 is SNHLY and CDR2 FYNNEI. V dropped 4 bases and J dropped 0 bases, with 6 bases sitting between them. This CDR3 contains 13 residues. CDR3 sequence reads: CASSGGLNTEAFF. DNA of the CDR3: TGTGCCAGCAGTGGCGGTTTGAACACTGAAGCTTTCTTT.

The CDR3 loop reads CASSFPENTQYF. Written as DNA, the CDR3 is TGTGCCAGCAGTTTCCCGGAGAATACGCAGTATTTT. V gene TRBV28 combines with J gene TRBJ2-3; D is ambiguous. The CDR3 has 12 residues. The germline V and J ends were trimmed by 3 bases and 7 bases, with 8 bases remaining between them. Germline V lookup: CDR1 MDHEN, CDR2 SYDVKM.

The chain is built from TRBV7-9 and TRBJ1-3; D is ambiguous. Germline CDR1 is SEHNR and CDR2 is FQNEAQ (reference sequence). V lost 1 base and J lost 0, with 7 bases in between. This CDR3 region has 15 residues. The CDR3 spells CASSLGHVSGNTIYF. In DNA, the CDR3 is TGTGCCAGCAGCTTAGGACACGTCTCTGGAAACACCATATATTTT.

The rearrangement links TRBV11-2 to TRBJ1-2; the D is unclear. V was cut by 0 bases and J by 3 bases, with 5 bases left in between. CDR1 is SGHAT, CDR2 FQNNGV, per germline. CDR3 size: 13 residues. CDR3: CASSLDWDYGYTF. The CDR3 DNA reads TGTGCCAGCAGCTTAGATTGGGACTATGGCTACACCTTC.

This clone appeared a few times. CDR3 protein: CASSPQTAETQYF. The CDR3 DNA reads TGTGCCAGCTCACCACAAACTGCAGAGACCCAGTACTTC. This rearrangement joins TRBV18 to TRBJ2-5; no clear D. This CDR3 spans 13 amino acids. Germline-derived CDR1 and CDR2 are KGHSH and LQKENI. The ends were cut back, 1 base at V and 4 bases at J, with 7 bases in the middle.